One TCR beta chain is described in this entry. Assay used: immunoSEQ multiplex PCR; TCRdb lists only in-frame clones, some missing. Altogether around 340,000 clones are present, around 88% being singletons, with the ten largest covering 7% to 7.5%. The data are from a study of blood T cell repertoires in COVID-19. On the study more broadly: From T cells, B-cell-depleted T cells, or PBMCs came the material, which was cDNA or gDNA.

This CDR3 spans 15 amino acids. The germline V gene encodes CDR1 SGHRS and CDR2 YFSETQ. V trimming: 1 base; J trimming: 6 bases; junction bases outside the gene matches: 7. This chain connects TRBV5-1 to TRBJ2-1; 7 bases map to TRBD1. The sample was peripheral blood. The sequence was obtained from a woman in her fifties or sixties with COVID-19, enrolled during active disease. The CDR3 here is CASSLRTGSGNEQFF. CDR3 DNA: TGCGCCAGCAGCTTGCGGACAGGATCCGGCAATGAGCAGTTCTTC.